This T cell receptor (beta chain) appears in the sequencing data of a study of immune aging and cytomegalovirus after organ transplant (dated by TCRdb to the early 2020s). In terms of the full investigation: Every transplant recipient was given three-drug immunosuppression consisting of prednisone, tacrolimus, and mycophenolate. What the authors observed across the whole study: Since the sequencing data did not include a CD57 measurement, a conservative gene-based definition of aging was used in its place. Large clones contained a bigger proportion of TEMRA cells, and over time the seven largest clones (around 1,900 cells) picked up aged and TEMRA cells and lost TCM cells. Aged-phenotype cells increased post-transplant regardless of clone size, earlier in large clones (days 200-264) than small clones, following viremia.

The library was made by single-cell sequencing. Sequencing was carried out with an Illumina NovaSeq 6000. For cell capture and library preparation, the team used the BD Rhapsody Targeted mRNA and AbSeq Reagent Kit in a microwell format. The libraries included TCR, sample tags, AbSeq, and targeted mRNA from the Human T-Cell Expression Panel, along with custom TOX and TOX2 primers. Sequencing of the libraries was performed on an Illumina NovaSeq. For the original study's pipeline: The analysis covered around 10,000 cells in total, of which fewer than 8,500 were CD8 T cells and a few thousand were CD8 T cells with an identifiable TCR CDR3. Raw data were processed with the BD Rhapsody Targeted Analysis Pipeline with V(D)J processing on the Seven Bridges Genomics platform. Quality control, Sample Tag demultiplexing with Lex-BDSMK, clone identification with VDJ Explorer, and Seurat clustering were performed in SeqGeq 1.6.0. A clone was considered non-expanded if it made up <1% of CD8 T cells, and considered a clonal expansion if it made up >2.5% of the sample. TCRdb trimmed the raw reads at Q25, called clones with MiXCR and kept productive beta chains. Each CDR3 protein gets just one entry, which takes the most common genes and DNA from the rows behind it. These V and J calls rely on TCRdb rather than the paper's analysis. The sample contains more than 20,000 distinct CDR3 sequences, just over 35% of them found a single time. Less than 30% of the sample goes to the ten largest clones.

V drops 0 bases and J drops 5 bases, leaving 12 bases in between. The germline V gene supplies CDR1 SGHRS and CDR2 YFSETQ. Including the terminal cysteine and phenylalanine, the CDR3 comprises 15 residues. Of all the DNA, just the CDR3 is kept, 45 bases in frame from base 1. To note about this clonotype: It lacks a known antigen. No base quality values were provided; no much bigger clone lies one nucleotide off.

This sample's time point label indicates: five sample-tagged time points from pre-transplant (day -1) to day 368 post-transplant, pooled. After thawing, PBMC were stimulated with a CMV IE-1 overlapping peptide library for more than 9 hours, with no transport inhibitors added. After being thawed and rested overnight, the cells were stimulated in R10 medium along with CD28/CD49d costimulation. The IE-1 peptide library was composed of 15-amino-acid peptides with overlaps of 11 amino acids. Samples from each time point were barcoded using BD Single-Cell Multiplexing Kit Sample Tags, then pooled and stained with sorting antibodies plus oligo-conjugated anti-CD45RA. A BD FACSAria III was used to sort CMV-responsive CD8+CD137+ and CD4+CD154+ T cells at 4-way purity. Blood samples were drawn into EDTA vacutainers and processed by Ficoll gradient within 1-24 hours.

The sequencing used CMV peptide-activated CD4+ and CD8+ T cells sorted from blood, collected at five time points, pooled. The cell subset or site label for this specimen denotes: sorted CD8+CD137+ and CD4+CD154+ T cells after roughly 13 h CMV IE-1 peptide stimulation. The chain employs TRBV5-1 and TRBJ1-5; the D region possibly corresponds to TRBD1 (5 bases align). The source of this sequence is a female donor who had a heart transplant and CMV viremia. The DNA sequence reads TGCGCCAGCAGCTTGGGGGGGGAGATTTATCAGCCCCAGCATTTT. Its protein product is CASSLGGEIYQPQHF.